One and the same sample provided the 8 T cell receptor beta chains below, sequenced in a study of response to subunit inactivated influenza vaccine. TCRdb reprocessed the RT-PCR reads via MiXCR and lists one record per CDR3 protein. This table has over 300,000 distinct CDR3 sequences, 21% appearing once. Specimen: PBMCs from blood, collected less than 22 months after vaccination. Receptors were obtained from a man in his fifties or sixties who received an inactivated influenza vaccine.

In its sample, this clonotype was seen a few times. V is TRBV10-3 and J is TRBJ2-7, with a possible D match to TRBD1 (5 bases). Trimming took off 6 bases at V and 2 bases at J, with 14 bases between the two ends. Per germline, CDR1 ENHRY and CDR2 SYGVKD. The CDR3 extends over 14 amino acids. The DNA for the CDR3 is TGTGCCATCAGGAATATAGGGGAAGCCTACGAGCAGTACTTC. It codes for CAIRNIGEAYEQYF.

About this clonotype itself: A much more abundant neighbour one base away suggests this may be a read error. The chain links TRBV7-2 to TRBJ1-2, with TRBD1 identical over 10 bases. Germline-derived CDR1 and CDR2 are SGHTA and FQGNSA. After removal of 4 bases from V and 4 bases from J, the junction contained 3 bases not matched to a gene. This CDR3 region has 14 residues. CDR3 bases: TGTGCCAGCAGCTCCGGGACAGGGGCCTATGGCTACACCTTC. Amino acids: CASSSGTGAYGYTF. The full variable domain, with the rest looked up from reference TRBV7-2 and TRBJ1-2, is GAGVSQSPSNKVTEKGKDVELRCDPISGHTALYWYRQSLGQGLEFLIYFQGNSAPDKSGLPSDRFSAERTGGSVSTLTIQRTQQEDSAVYLCASSSGTGAYGYTFGSGTRLTVV.

A few counts support this clonotype. This rearrangement joins TRBV12-3 or TRBV12-4 to TRBJ2-3, with 7 bases that match TRBD1. The CDR3 totals 15 residues. The trim removed 5 bases at V and 2 bases at J, leaving 7 bases unmatched. The CDR3 region is CASSRTGVDTDTQYF. DNA of the CDR3: TGTGCCAGCAGTCGAACAGGGGTAGACACAGATACGCAGTATTTT.

The chain uses TRBV5-6 and TRBJ2-1; D is uncertain. The CDR3 is 13 amino acids. Looked up from germline, CDR1 is SGHDT and CDR2 is YYEEEE. V was pared by 0 bases and J by 7 bases, with 8 bases between. CDR3 in DNA: TGTGCCAGCAGCTTGGGGCCAAAGAATGAGCAGTTCTTC. Translated, it gives CASSLGPKNEQFF.

This chain links TRBV27 with TRBJ2-7; a possible D gene is TRBD1 (5 bases). V dropped 3 bases and J dropped 6 bases, with 18 bases sitting between them. The CDR3 covers 15 residues. Germline CDR1 MNHEY, CDR2 SMNVEV (reference sequence). CDR3: CASSLSTAPTGEQYF. CDR3 nucleotide sequence: TGTGCCAGCAGTTTGTCGACAGCCCCAACGGGCGAGCAGTACTTC.

The chain is built from TRBV9 and TRBJ2-7; 10 bases agree with TRBD1. Germline-derived CDR1 and CDR2 are SGDLS and YYNGEE. CDR3 size: 16 residues. V lost 0 bases, J lost 5 bases, and 8 bases stayed unmatched. In DNA, the CDR3 is TGTGCCAGCAGCGTAGACCCGGGACAGGGGATCCACGAGCAGTACTTC. It translates to CASSVDPGQGIHEQYF.

The gene calls are TRBV11-3 and TRBJ1-4; 9 positions agree with TRBD1. This CDR3 contains 16 residues. With 5 bases clipped from V and 6 bases from J, the junction kept 10 bases outside the gene matches. The V gene's germline CDR1 is SGHNT and CDR2 YENEEA. As DNA, the CDR3 is TGTGCCAGCAGCCCACACCTACAGGGGGCCCATGAAAAACTGTTTTTT. Translation: CASSPHLQGAHEKLFF.

The table lists this clonotype with a few counts. The rearrangement links TRBV23-1 to TRBJ1-1; 9 nucleotides match TRBD1. TRBV23-1 is an ORF; its function is uncertain. With 0 bases clipped from V and 4 bases from J, the junction kept 6 bases outside the gene matches. CDR3 length: 16 amino acids. The chain's CDR3 is CASSQSRTGVCTEAFF. The CDR3 DNA reads as TGCGCCAGCAGTCAATCGAGGACAGGGGTATGCACTGAAGCTTTCTTT.